This entry is about one TCR beta chain. At one of its ends the junction is not consistent with the germline gene, which may arise from a read error. The primer mix had 60 Vbeta and 13 Jbeta primers. Profiling relied on immunoSEQ multiplex PCR, and the TCRdb table lists in-frame clones only, not all of them. The sample has under 200,000 clones; about four fifths are singletons. This CDR3 spans 16 amino acids. Germline V gives CDR1 SEHNR, CDR2 FQNEAQ (reference sequence). This specimen belongs to a study of cytomegalovirus exposure and HLA in healthy donors. Source material: PBMCs. This rearrangement joins TRBV7-9 to TRBJ1-1; D is undetermined. This sequence was found in a woman in her forties or fifties in good health and CMV-seronegative. The CDR3 nucleotides read TGTGCCAGCAGCCCTCGAGGGAACGAGATGAACACTGCAGCTTTCTTT. It yields the protein CASSPRGNEMNTAAFF. Complete variable domain (other parts from reference TRBV7-9 and TRBJ1-1): DTGVSQNPRHKITKRGQNVTFRCDPISEHNRLYWYRQTLGQGPEFLTYFQNEAQLEKSRLLSDRFSAERPKGSFSTLEIQRTEQGDSAMYLCASSPRGNEMNTAAFFGQGTRLTVV.